What follows are 8 T cell receptor beta chains derived from one specimen sequenced in a study of blood T cell repertoires in COVID-19. Profiled with immunoSEQ multiplex PCR; TCRdb holds only in-frame clones, not every one. In the table there are under 200,000 clones, around 88% of which are singletons. The sequencing sample was made of peripheral blood. Every receptor here comes from a woman aged 70-85 years who had recovered from COVID-19.

This rearrangement joins TRBV19 to TRBJ2-3; 7 positions agree with TRBD2. The ends lost 10 bases at V and 6 bases at J; junction bases unmatched: 10. The germline gives CDR1 LNHDA, CDR2 SQIVND (reference sequence). This CDR3 has 13 amino acids. The CDR3 sequence: CATATSFQDTQYF. The CDR3 nucleotides read TGTGCCACCGCGACTAGCTTCCAGGATACGCAGTATTTT.

This chain uses TRBV5-6 with TRBJ1-5, with TRBD1 matching 8 bases. This CDR3 is built from 15 residues. Germline trimming cut 4 bases from V and 3 bases from J; bases unmatched to any gene: 6. The germline gives CDR1 SGHDT, CDR2 YYEEEE. CDR3 bases: TGTGCCAGCAGCAAGACGGACAGGGACAATCAGCCCCAGCATTTT. This translates into CASSKTDRDNQPQHF.

The chain couples TRBV29-1 to TRBJ1-1; a weak D match, TRBD1 (6 bases). Trimming pared 3 bases from V and 6 bases from J, leaving 14 bases between. CDR1 is SQVTM, CDR2 ANQGSEA, per germline. This CDR3 has 13 residues. The CDR3 bases are TGCAGCGTTGAGGCGGGGGAGGGGGCTGAAGCTTTCTTT. It encodes CSVEAGEGAEAFF.

This clone was counted between two and nine times. Its ends do not fully match the called genes, so a read error is possible. V usage is TRBV2 and J usage is TRBJ1-1, with D tentatively TRBD1 (6 bases). CDR1 is SNHLY and CDR2 is FYNNEI in the germline V gene. The CDR3 is made up of 16 amino acids. The CDR3 protein is CASTPRGGTLSPALPF. CDR3 DNA sequence: TGTGCCAGCACCCCGAGGGGGGGAACACTGAGCCCCGCCCTACCATTT.

V and J are TRBV18 and TRBJ1-5, with TRBD1 matching over 10 bases. J gave up 7 bases and V 2 bases, and 5 bases lay outside the gene matches. The germline CDR1 and CDR2 sequences are KGHSH and LQKENI. The CDR3 has 15 amino acids. CDR3 nucleotides: TGTGCCAGCTCACCAACGGGACAGGGGAGCCAGCCCCAGCATTTT. Translation gives CASSPTGQGSQPQHF.

The chain couples TRBV6-2 or TRBV6-3 to TRBJ2-1, with 10 bases identical to TRBD2. This CDR3 has 17 residues. V shed 5 bases and J 2 bases; nucleotides not matched to a gene: 9. Per germline, CDR1 MNHEY and CDR2 SVGEGT. For the CDR3, the DNA is TGTGCCAGCAGTCCCCCCCCCGGACTAGCGGCCTACAATGAGCAGTTCTTC. Translating gives CASSPPPGLAAYNEQFF.

The chain has TRBV5-1 and TRBJ2-5; TRBD2 matches at 7 bases. The CDR3 extends over 15 amino acids. Germline V gene lookup returns CDR1 SGHRS and CDR2 YFSETQ. V was clipped by 5 bases and J by 5 bases; unmatched bases: 12. The CDR3 bases are TGCGCCAGCAGTTCAAGCGGGATGACTCACGAGACCCAGTACTTC. This encodes CASSSSGMTHETQYF.

The chain recombines TRBV28 with TRBJ2-7, with TRBD1 matching over 7 bases. CDR1 and CDR2 from the germline V gene are MDHEN and SYDVKM. Trimming at V came to 2 bases and at J to 3 bases, leaving 7 bases not matched to a gene. The CDR3 is 15 residues long. The CDR3 coding sequence is TGTGCCAGCAGTTTAGGGGGACAGCAGCTCTACGAGCAGTACTTC. Residues: CASSLGGQQLYEQYF.